The 26 T cell receptor beta chains in this list originate from one sample, sequenced in a study of Ad26.COV2.S vaccination and SARS-CoV-2 variants. The treatment was: some 19 received Ad26.COV2.S at low or high dose, single or two shots; about 5 received placebo; per-sample allocation not given. Sampling occurred on day 63 after the first vaccine or placebo injection. Sequenced by immunoSEQ multiplex PCR; TCRdb stores in-frame clones only, minus some. The table includes about 470,000 clones, 90% detected once. The material was peripheral blood, obtained in a trial of Ad26.COV2.S vaccine versus placebo. The receptors derive from a person aged 18-60 years who received the Ad26.COV2.S COVID-19 vaccine or a placebo.

J is TRBJ2-3 and V is TRBV19; 13 nucleotides agree with TRBD2. CDR1 is LNHDA and CDR2 is SQIVND in the germline V gene (reference sequence). CDR3 length equals 16 residues. Losses at the gene ends were 3 bases for V and 7 bases for J; bases not matched to a gene: 7. DNA for the CDR3: TGTGCCAGTAGTATGGACGGACTAGCGGGAGCATATACGCAGTATTTT. Amino acid sequence: CASSMDGLAGAYTQYF.

V gene TRBV27 combines with J gene TRBJ2-3; 8 bases are shared with TRBD2. Germline V gene data show CDR1 as MNHEY and CDR2 as SMNVEV (reference sequence). The CDR3 length is 15 residues. With 5 bases clipped from V and 4 bases from J, the junction kept 8 bases outside the gene matches. CDR3 residues: CASSVQREFPDTQYF. For the CDR3, the DNA is TGTGCCAGCAGTGTCCAGCGGGAGTTCCCAGATACGCAGTATTTT.

The chain recombines TRBV5-1 with TRBJ1-1; the match to TRBD1 covers 7 bases. V shed 4 bases, J shed 6 bases, and the junction held 3 bases outside the gene matches. This CDR3 has 12 amino acids. Per the germline V gene, CDR1 is SGHRS and CDR2 is YFSETQ. The CDR3 is CASSRDRSEAFF. The CDR3 bases are TGCGCCAGCAGCCGGGACAGATCTGAAGCTTTCTTT.

The gene calls are TRBV5-8 and TRBJ2-7; 13 bases fit TRBD2. Germline V lookup: CDR1 SGHTS, CDR2 YDEGEE. This CDR3 spans 17 amino acids. V trimming: 6 bases; J trimming: 5 bases; junction bases outside the gene matches: 14. CDR3 DNA sequence: TGTGCCAGCAACCCAGCGCGGGGACTAGCGGGATCTGACGAGCAGTACTTC. Translation gives CASNPARGLAGSDEQYF.

The chain has TRBV9 and TRBJ2-3; D gene unclear. Germline V gene sequence: CDR1 SGDLS, CDR2 YYNGEE. V lost 2 bases to trimming and J lost 3 bases, with 22 bases between them. The CDR3 has 18 residues. The CDR3 DNA reads as TGTGCCAGCAGCGTCAACGAGCGTTCGAGAGATTGGACAGATACGCAGTATTTT. It yields the protein CASSVNERSRDWTDTQYF. Variable domain in full (rest from reference TRBV9 and TRBJ2-3): DSGVTQTPKHLITATGQRVTLRCSPRSGDLSVYWYQQSLDQGLQFLIQYYNGEERAKGNILERFSAQQFPDLHSELNLSSLELGDSALYFCASSVNERSRDWTDTQYFGPGTRLTVL.

The chain couples TRBV6-2 or TRBV6-3 to TRBJ1-1, with TRBD1 matching over 8 bases. The CDR3 runs to 17 residues. Losses at the gene ends were 2 bases for V and 5 bases for J; bases not matched to a gene: 13. Germline V gene lookup returns CDR1 MNHEY and CDR2 SVGEGT. CDR3 bases: TGTGCCAGCAGTTACCCCCAAATTCAGGGGGCCGGGACTGAAGCTTTCTTT. Translating gives CASSYPQIQGAGTEAFF.

This sequence joins TRBV11-2 and TRBJ2-7, with D possibly TRBD2 on 6 matching bases. The ends were cut back, 5 bases at V and 0 bases at J, with 17 bases in the middle. The CDR3 runs to 16 residues. CDR1 is SGHAT, CDR2 FQNNGV, per germline. For the CDR3, the DNA is TGTGCCAGCAGCCTGACATACCGCGGGGACTCCTACGAGCAGTACTTC. Its translation is CASSLTYRGDSYEQYF.

V is TRBV5-1 and J is TRBJ2-1; TRBD2 matches at 8 bases. Per the germline V gene, CDR1 is SGHRS and CDR2 is YFSETQ. The length of the CDR3 is 16 residues. With V trimmed by 4 bases and J by 1 base, 7 bases remained unmatched. The CDR3 protein is CASSVLGGGSYNEQFF. DNA for the CDR3: TGCGCCAGCAGCGTATTAGGCGGGGGGTCCTACAATGAGCAGTTCTTC.

Comment on this clone: The same CDR3 can be traced to other DNA sequences in this sample. V usage is TRBV5-4 and J usage is TRBJ2-5; D possibly corresponds to TRBD1 (6 bases). There are 14 residues in the CDR3. CDR1 is SGHNT, CDR2 YYREEE, per germline (reference sequence). V was cut by 4 bases and J by 1 base, with 11 bases left in between. The CDR3 nucleotides read TGTGCCAGCAGCCCCGGACAGTCCCAAGAGACCCAGTACTTC. Its translation: CASSPGQSQETQYF.

The rearrangement uses TRBV3-1 (or the pseudogene TRBV3-2) and TRBJ2-1; 14 nucleotides line up with TRBD2. The V segment lost 2 bases and the J segment 7 bases; nucleotides outside the gene matches: 7. There are 17 residues in the CDR3. Germline CDR1 and CDR2: LGHDT and YNNKEL (reference sequence). CDR3 in DNA: TGTGCCAGCAGCCAACATCTAGGACTAGCGGGGGGAAATGAGCAGTTCTTC. Protein product: CASSQHLGLAGGNEQFF.

The V gene is TRBV4-2, the J gene TRBJ1-4; 9 nucleotides agree with TRBD1. The germline gives CDR1 LGHNA, CDR2 YNFKEQ. This CDR3 contains 14 residues. Trimming removed 4 bases from V and 8 bases from J; junction bases left unmatched: 5. The CDR3 spells CASSPGQGGEKLFF. CDR3 coding DNA: TGTGCCAGCAGCCCGGGACAGGGTGGCGAAAAACTGTTTTTT.

This clone was seen a single time. The genes are TRBV28 and TRBJ1-1; D not certain. Trimming left V 4 bases short and J 7 bases short, with 13 bases between. Germline V gene data show CDR1 as MDHEN and CDR2 as SYDVKM. This CDR3 comprises 13 residues. The CDR3 coding sequence is TGTGCCAGCAGTTCGCCCTTCCCGGATGAAGCTTTCTTT. This encodes CASSSPFPDEAFF.

The CDR3 nucleotides read TGTGCCAGCAGCTTATTCGGGAGTACCAAAAACATTCAGTACTTC. Translation: CASSLFGSTKNIQYF. The V and J genes are TRBV7-9 and TRBJ2-4, with D possibly matching TRBD2 (6 bases). Trimming shortened V by 2 bases and J by 2 bases, and 10 bases separated the two germline ends. CDR1 is SEHNR and CDR2 is FQNEAQ in the germline V gene (reference sequence). The CDR3 has 15 residues.

The V call is TRBV15, the J call TRBJ2-7; a weak D match, TRBD2 (5 bases). Per the germline V gene, CDR1 is LNHNV and CDR2 is YYDKDF (reference sequence). The V and J ends lost 1 base and 1 base respectively, with 11 bases between them. The CDR3 runs to 15 residues. The CDR3 here is CATSRAGYESYEQYF. As DNA, the CDR3 is TGTGCCACCAGCAGAGCGGGGTACGAGTCCTACGAGCAGTACTTC.

The chain employs TRBV3-1 (or the pseudogene TRBV3-2) and TRBJ2-2; 10 bases are shared with TRBD2. The CDR3 covers 19 residues. Trimming at V came to 7 bases and at J to 4 bases, leaving 18 bases not matched to a gene. Germline lookup yields CDR1 LGHDT and CDR2 YNNKEL (reference sequence). This CDR3 reads CASTQGLAGDVFSTGELFF. For the CDR3, the DNA is TGTGCCAGCACCCAGGGGCTAGCGGGAGACGTATTTAGCACCGGGGAGCTGTTTTTT.

V gene TRBV7-9 combines with J gene TRBJ2-3, with D tentatively TRBD1 (6 bases). CDR1 is SEHNR, CDR2 FQNEAQ, per germline (reference sequence). The ends were cut back, 4 bases at V and 0 bases at J, with 14 bases in the middle. CDR3 length: 16 amino acids. For the CDR3, the DNA is TGTGCCAGCAGCTCCGTACAGGGCGGGAGCACAGATACGCAGTATTTT. Its protein product is CASSSVQGGSTDTQYF. The entire variable domain, with the rest obtained from reference TRBV7-9 and TRBJ2-3, is as follows: DTGVSQNPRHKITKRGQNVTFRCDPISEHNRLYWYRQTLGQGPEFLTYFQNEAQLEKSRLLSDRFSAERPKGSFSTLEIQRTEQGDSAMYLCASSSVQGGSTDTQYFGPGTRLTVL.

V and J are TRBV18 and TRBJ2-7, with a tentative D call TRBD2 (6 bases). The length of the CDR3 is 16 residues. The germline CDR1 and CDR2 sequences are KGHSH and LQKENI. V gave up 2 bases and J gave up 2 bases, with 16 bases separating them. The CDR3 spells CASSPENGSWTYEQYF. The DNA for the CDR3 is TGTGCCAGCTCACCAGAAAACGGGAGTTGGACCTACGAGCAGTACTTC.

V usage is TRBV6-2 or TRBV6-3 and J usage is TRBJ2-1, with 9 bases lining up with TRBD1. CDR3 size: 15 residues. Germline V CDR1 and CDR2: MNHEY, SVGEGT. Germline trimming cut 5 bases from V and 8 bases from J; bases unmatched to any gene: 10. The CDR3 DNA reads TGTGCCAGCAGTACAAGGGACAGGGTTAGGGATGAGCAGTTCTTC. Translation gives CASSTRDRVRDEQFF.

This sequence joins TRBV24-1 and TRBJ2-5; 8 positions match TRBD2. CDR1 is KGHDR, CDR2 SFDVKD, per germline. CDR3 size: 14 residues. With V trimmed by 9 bases and J by 5 bases, 10 bases remained unmatched. CDR3 coding DNA: TGTGCCACCTCAGCGGGAGCCCCCTGGGAGACCCAGTACTTC. This translates into CATSAGAPWETQYF.

This rearrangement joins TRBV5-1 to TRBJ2-6, with D perhaps TRBD2 (5 bases). The CDR3 length is 15 residues. The V gene lost 6 bases and the J gene lost 1 base, with 11 bases spanning the gap. Germline-derived CDR1 and CDR2 are SGHRS and YFSETQ. The DNA of the CDR3 is TGCGCCAGCACCCACTGGGAGTCTGGGGCCAACGTCCTGACTTTC. Translating it yields CASTHWESGANVLTF.

The V and J genes are TRBV2 and TRBJ2-1; 15 bases fit TRBD2. Germline V gene sequence: CDR1 SNHLY, CDR2 FYNNEI. The CDR3 is 15 residues long. The J segment lost 7 bases and the V segment lost 5 bases, leaving 3 bases of the junction unmatched. CDR3 sequence: CASSMGLAGGNEQFF. CDR3 coding DNA: TGTGCCAGCAGTATGGGACTAGCGGGAGGAAATGAGCAGTTCTTC.

V is TRBV27 and J is TRBJ2-1; the D gene is possibly TRBD2 (6 bases). The CDR3 extends over 15 amino acids. Trimming stripped 2 bases from V and 3 bases from J, with 11 bases between. Germline CDR1 and CDR2: MNHEY and SMNVEV (reference sequence). CDR3 region: CASSLNYGGYNEQFF. Here the CDR3 DNA reads TGTGCCAGCAGTTTAAATTACGGGGGCTACAATGAGCAGTTCTTC.

The V gene is TRBV4-2, the J gene TRBJ2-1, with 8 bases identical to TRBD2. Germline values: CDR1 LGHNA, CDR2 YNFKEQ. The V gene end was trimmed by 4 bases and the J gene end by 4 bases; junction bases not matched to a gene: 12. The CDR3 length is 17 residues. CDR3 sequence: CASSLKPKREFYNEQFF. For the CDR3, the DNA is TGTGCCAGCAGCCTTAAACCGAAGCGGGAGTTTTACAATGAGCAGTTCTTC.

The genes are TRBV4-3 and TRBJ2-7; 7 nucleotides line up with TRBD2. This CDR3 region has 17 residues. Germline V lookup: CDR1 LGHNA, CDR2 YSLEER. V shed 2 bases and J 4 bases; nucleotides not matched to a gene: 14. CDR3 in DNA: TGCGCCAGCAGCCAATCGGCCCTTGGGGGGGGTGGATACGAGCAGTACTTC. Protein: CASSQSALGGGGYEQYF.

The rearrangement joins TRBV19 to TRBJ2-6; possible D gene TRBD1, 5 bases. Germline loops: CDR1 LNHDA, CDR2 SQIVND (reference sequence). The V end lost 5 bases, the J end lost 0 bases, and 14 bases lay between the germline ends. This CDR3 has 17 amino acids. The chain's CDR3 is CASSVQGRNSGANVLTF. The CDR3 DNA reads TGTGCCAGTAGTGTCCAGGGTAGGAACTCTGGGGCCAACGTCCTGACTTTC.

The table lists this clone with a count of one. The chain recombines TRBV9 with TRBJ2-3; a possible D gene is TRBD1 (7 bases). Per germline, CDR1 SGDLS and CDR2 YYNGEE. The CDR3 covers 15 residues. With 0 bases removed from V and 3 bases from J, the gap between germline ends came to 11 bases. The CDR3 here is CASSVVQGRTDTQYF. The CDR3 DNA reads as TGTGCCAGCAGCGTAGTACAGGGGAGGACAGATACGCAGTATTTT.